The sample holds a few counts of the clone carrying this T cell receptor beta chain. Sequencing of TCR beta was performed on blood CD8+ and CD4+ T cells. The record originates from a study of CD8 T cells in Susac syndrome. This CDR3 region has 13 residues. The germline V gene encodes CDR1 SGHAT and CDR2 FQNNGV. The V end was cut by 1 base, the J end by 6 bases, with 7 bases between. RNA in amounts of roughly 0.45 to 1 ug was reverse transcribed with random hexamers. TCR beta CDR3 was amplified by immunoSEQ covering 54 Vbeta and 13 Jbeta. MiXCR, applied by TCRdb to the immunoSEQ multiplex PCR reads, yields one record per CDR3 protein. The table shows about 130,000 distinct CDR3 sequences, with approximately 93% occurring only once.

This clonotype was sampled from a human donor with multiple sclerosis. The sequencing input was CD8+ T cells from PBMCs. V gene TRBV11-2 combines with J gene TRBJ2-1; the D is unclear. The CDR3 region has the DNA TGTGCCAGCAGCTTAGTTTGGGGCAATGAGCAGTTCTTC. It specifies CASSLVWGNEQFF.